This is a list of T cell receptor beta chains from one sample in a study of cytomegalovirus exposure and HLA in healthy donors. Only in-frame clones appear in the TCRdb table, and some are missing; sequencing was by immunoSEQ multiplex PCR. The sample holds 120,000 or so clones, 75% to 90% seen once. The sequenced sample consisted of PBMCs. The receptors shown here come from a man between 40 and 49 years old in good health and CMV-seronegative. Both conserved end residues are part of each CDR3. The order of the fields is V gene, clone size, D gene, J gene, CDR3 protein, CDR3 DNA. The D gene is left open where the match is weak. Only part of the rows carry a size: once, few, many, or a class if the clone is expanded.

TRBV9,-,TRBD2,TRBJ2-7,CASSVGLAGTYEQYF,TGTGCCAGCAGCGTAGGACTAGCGGGGACCTACGAGCAGTACTTC
TRBV10-2,-,-,TRBJ2-7,CASSEWRYEQYF,TGCGCCAGCAGTGAGTGGAGATACGAGCAGTACTTC
TRBV5-1,-,TRBD1,TRBJ1-1,CASSYPTGGVTEAFF,TGCGCCAGCAGCTACCCGACAGGGGGCGTCACTGAAGCTTTCTTT
TRBV7-9,-,-,TRBJ2-7,CAVSGRPSYEQYF,TGTGCCGTTAGTGGTCGTCCTTCCTACGAGCAGTACTTC
TRBV7-9,-,TRBD1,TRBJ2-7,CASSPRPGTAPYEQYF,TGTGCCAGCAGCCCCCGTCCCGGGACAGCACCATACGAGCAGTACTTC
TRBV5-6,-,TRBD2,TRBJ2-6,CASSFPGRTGANVLTF,TGTGCCAGCAGCTTCCCCGGGAGGACTGGGGCCAACGTCCTGACTTTC
TRBV19,-,-,TRBJ1-5,CASSIDPWMAGWPQHF,TGTGCCAGTAGTATAGATCCGTGGATGGCGGGGTGGCCCCAGCATTTT
TRBV4-3,-,TRBD2,TRBJ2-5,CASSQTSGGETQYF,TGCGCCAGCAGCCAGACTAGCGGGGGAGAGACCCAGTACTTC
TRBV28,-,TRBD1,TRBJ1-5,CASSDRAGQPQHF,TGTGCCAGCAGCGACAGGGCCGGCCAGCCCCAGCATTTT
TRBV15,-,-,TRBJ2-1,CATSFYNEQFF,TGTGCCACTTCATTCTACAATGAGCAGTTCTTC
TRBV5-4,few,TRBD1,TRBJ1-1,CASSEDRVGMNTEAFF,TGTGCCAGCAGCGAGGACAGGGTGGGCATGAACACTGAAGCTTTCTTT
TRBV28,-,TRBD2,TRBJ2-7,CASSTGGNYEQYF,TGTGCCAGCAGTACCGGGGGGAACTACGAGCAGTACTTC
TRBV10-3,-,-,TRBJ1-2,CAISKLDGYTF,TGTGCCATCAGTAAGCTAGATGGCTACACCTTC
TRBV29-1,few,-,TRBJ2-4,CSVRLTLAKNSQYF,TGCAGCGTCAGACTGACCCTAGCCAAAAACAGTCAGTACTTC
TRBV6-5,-,-,TRBJ2-7,CASSSRDITYEQYF,TGTGCCAGCAGTTCCCGGGACATCACCTACGAGCAGTACTTC
TRBV7-2,-,-,TRBJ2-7,CASSFSTDSYEQYF,TGTGCCAGCAGCTTTTCTACAGATTCCTACGAGCAGTACTTC
TRBV6-5,-,-,TRBJ2-1,CASSHPGFNEQFF,TGTGCCAGCAGCCACCCCGGTTTTAATGAGCAGTTCTTC
TRBV5-1,-,TRBD1,TRBJ2-1,CASTTGQTYNEQFF,TGCGCCAGCACCACGGGACAGACCTACAATGAGCAGTTCTTC
TRBV6-1,-,TRBD1,TRBJ2-1,CASSVEGQSSNEQFF,TGTGCCAGCAGTGTAGAGGGACAGAGCAGTAATGAGCAGTTCTTC
TRBV6-5,-,TRBD1,TRBJ1-1,CASIGQGASNTEAFF,TGTGCCAGCATCGGGCAGGGGGCTAGTAACACTGAAGCTTTCTTT
TRBV11-2,-,TRBD2,TRBJ2-7,CASSPFGLAGLNYEQYF,TGTGCCAGCAGCCCCTTCGGCTTAGCGGGACTGAACTACGAGCAGTACTTC
TRBV6-6,-,TRBD1,TRBJ2-7,CASSSGTGSYEQYF,TGTGCCAGCAGTTCCGGGACAGGGAGCTACGAGCAGTACTTC
TRBV5-6,-,TRBD1,TRBJ2-5,CASSVGTVTGETQYF,TGTGCCAGCAGCGTCGGGACAGTAACTGGAGAGACCCAGTACTTC
TRBV4-1,-,-,TRBJ1-2,CASSRPAQGNYGYTF,TGCGCCAGCAGCCGGCCAGCACAGGGAAACTATGGCTACACCTTC
TRBV18,-,TRBD1,TRBJ1-1,CASSPAGTGGFNTEAFF,TGTGCCAGCTCACCTGCCGGGACAGGGGGCTTTAACACTGAAGCTTTCTTT
TRBV7-9,-,-,TRBJ2-7,CASIGGYEQYF,TGTGCCAGCATAGGGGGCTACGAGCAGTACTTC
TRBV14,-,-,TRBJ2-3,CASSPTNGDTQYF,TGTGCCAGCAGCCCAACCAACGGAGATACGCAGTATTTT
TRBV7-9,-,-,TRBJ2-3,CASSFRAGGTDTQYF,TGTGCCAGCAGCTTTAGGGCAGGGGGCACAGATACGCAGTATTTT
TRBV18,-,-,TRBJ1-5,CASSPGGVPPQHF,TGTGCCAGCTCGCCCGGAGGGGTTCCGCCCCAGCATTTT
TRBV5-1,-,-,TRBJ1-3,CASSLGQTGNTIYF,TGCGCCAGCAGCTTGGGGCAGACTGGAAACACCATATATTTT
TRBV16,-,-,TRBJ1-1,CASSQSGVLRAFF,TGTGCCAGCAGCCAATCCGGGGTGTTGCGAGCTTTCTTT
TRBV28,-,-,TRBJ1-3,CASLERRRGNSGNTIYF,TGTGCCAGCCTAGAGCGGCGCCGCGGTAACTCTGGAAACACCATATATTTT